The next 23 T cell receptor beta chains were all read from a single sample in a study of T cell changes during pregnancy in multiple sclerosis. Generated by immunoSEQ multiplex PCR, the TCRdb table keeps only in-frame clones and is missing some. The sample consists of about 64,000 clones, approximately 92% of them appearing once. The material sequenced was peripheral blood, taken in the second trimester of pregnancy. The receptors stem from a female donor with multiple sclerosis, enrolled in a pregnancy study.

This chain links TRBV27 with TRBJ2-2; no reliable D call. The CDR3 extends over 19 amino acids. Germline lookup yields CDR1 MNHEY and CDR2 SMNVEV (reference sequence). V was shortened by 0 bases and J by 2 bases, with 19 bases between the two germline ends. The CDR3 bases are TGTGCCAGCAGTTTATCGTTTCTGTGCGGTCCTCACAACACCGGGGAGCTGTTTTTT. Protein sequence: CASSLSFLCGPHNTGELFF.

V usage is TRBV2 and J usage is TRBJ1-4; D remains ambiguous. The CDR3 length is 12 residues. CDR1 is SNHLY, CDR2 FYNNEI, per germline. The V end lost 8 bases, the J end lost 10 bases, and 14 bases lay between the germline ends. CDR3 sequence reads: CASVHPLRKLFF. The CDR3 DNA follows: TGTGCCAGCGTCCATCCCCTCAGAAAACTGTTTTTT.

The chain combines TRBV5-1 with TRBJ1-1; D ambiguous. This CDR3 is built from 15 residues. V shed 0 bases and J shed 0 bases, with 9 bases lying between them. Germline values: CDR1 SGHRS, CDR2 YFSETQ. In DNA, the CDR3 is TGCGCCAGCAGCTTGGACGGGTACATGAACACTGAAGCTTTCTTT. This sequence encodes CASSLDGYMNTEAFF.

The rearrangement links TRBV19 to TRBJ2-6; 8 bases are shared with TRBD1. Per germline, CDR1 LNHDA and CDR2 SQIVND (reference sequence). The trim removed 7 bases at V and 4 bases at J, leaving 12 bases unmatched. The CDR3 runs 17 residues. The CDR3 sequence is CASKMWQGAAGANVLTF. Here the CDR3 DNA reads TGTGCCAGTAAAATGTGGCAGGGGGCGGCCGGGGCCAACGTCCTGACTTTC.

This clone was observed a single time. The chain employs TRBV27 and TRBJ1-3; weak D call: TRBD1 (6 bases). The CDR3 is 14 amino acids. The germline V and J ends were trimmed by 6 bases and 0 bases, with 9 bases remaining between them. Germline-derived CDR1 and CDR2 are MNHEY and SMNVEV (reference sequence). The CDR3 DNA reads TGTGCCAGCAGACAACAGGGCTCTGGAAACACCATATATTTT. Translated: CASRQQGSGNTIYF.

This rearrangement joins TRBV5-1 to TRBJ2-1, with TRBD2 as a possible D gene (6 bases). Trimming stripped 4 bases from V and 8 bases from J, with 22 bases between. The CDR3 spans 16 residues. Germline V lookup: CDR1 SGHRS, CDR2 YFSETQ. In nucleotides, the CDR3 is TGCGCCAGCAGCGCGGGGTTCGTCGGGGTAAGCGATGAGCAGTTCTTC. Translated: CASSAGFVGVSDEQFF.

V and J are TRBV5-5 and TRBJ2-7; D is uncertain. The ends were cut back, 2 bases at V and 3 bases at J, with 3 bases in the middle. The V gene's germline CDR1 is SGHKS and CDR2 YYEKEE (reference sequence). The CDR3 runs to 11 residues. CDR3 residues: CASSFFYEQYF. The CDR3 nucleotides read TGTGCCAGCAGCTTCTTCTACGAGCAGTACTTC.

This rearrangement joins TRBV5-1 to TRBJ2-2; 7 nucleotides match TRBD1. The CDR3 loop spans 18 amino acids. J was trimmed by 4 bases and V by 7 bases; bases with no gene match: 19. Germline CDR1 SGHRS, CDR2 YFSETQ. CDR3 coding DNA: TGCGCCAGCGCAATCGAGGGGGCGGCCAGTCTTATCACCGGGGAGCTGTTTTTT. Translating it yields CASAIEGAASLITGELFF.

The rearrangement joins TRBV6-1 to TRBJ2-7; 14 bases are shared with TRBD2. This CDR3 contains 15 residues. Germline V gene lookup returns CDR1 MNHNS and CDR2 SASEGT. V was pared by 3 bases and J by 2 bases, with 0 bases of the junction left unmatched. CDR3: CASSETSGRAYEQYF. The DNA of the CDR3 is TGTGCCAGCAGTGAGACTAGCGGGAGGGCCTACGAGCAGTACTTC.

V gene TRBV25-1 combines with J gene TRBJ1-1; 10 bases map to TRBD1. Germline V gives CDR1 MGHDK, CDR2 SYGVNS. The CDR3 length is 14 residues. V was clipped by 6 bases and J by 3 bases; unmatched bases: 4. CDR3 in amino acids: CASREDRGDTEAFF. CDR3 nucleotides: TGTGCCAGCAGGGAGGACAGGGGGGACACTGAAGCTTTCTTT.

The gene calls are TRBV5-1 and TRBJ1-2, with 9 positions matching TRBD1. This CDR3 region has 14 residues. Germline-derived CDR1 and CDR2 are SGHRS and YFSETQ. Trimming took 3 bases from V and 5 from J; bases not matched to a gene: 5. CDR3 sequence (DNA): TGCGCCAGCAGCTGGGACAGGGCGGGTTATGGCTACACCTTC. Its protein product is CASSWDRAGYGYTF.

The chain carries TRBV13 and TRBJ2-7; D might be TRBD2 (6 bases). CDR3 length: 16 amino acids. Germline V gene sequence: CDR1 PRHDT, CDR2 FYEKMQ (reference sequence). The ends were cut back, 3 bases at V and 1 base at J, with 16 bases in the middle. The CDR3 loop is CASSFRSGDSSYEQYF. The CDR3 DNA sequence: TGTGCCAGCAGCTTTCGTAGCGGTGACAGTTCCTACGAGCAGTACTTC.

The chain carries TRBV5-6 and TRBJ2-7; the D gene is possibly TRBD2 (6 bases). CDR1 is SGHDT, CDR2 YYEEEE, per germline. Trimming shortened V by 2 bases and J by 9 bases, and 12 bases separated the two germline ends. The CDR3 is 12 amino acids. CDR3 loop: CASSLYGEVQYF. As DNA, the CDR3 is TGTGCCAGCAGCTTATACGGGGAGGTGCAGTACTTC.

This chain connects TRBV6-6 to TRBJ2-1; 10 nucleotides match TRBD2. The CDR3 sequence is 15 residues long. The V and J ends lost 5 bases and 6 bases, in that order; junction bases with no gene match: 7. Germline-derived CDR1 and CDR2 are MNHNY and SVGAGI (reference sequence). CDR3 coding DNA: TGTGCCAGCAGTCATAGCGGGAGGCTGGGCAATGAGCAGTTCTTC. Amino acid sequence: CASSHSGRLGNEQFF.

The chain joins TRBV19 to TRBJ2-1; 8 nucleotides align to TRBD2. In germline, CDR1 is LNHDA, CDR2 SQIVND (reference sequence). CDR3 length equals 14 residues. V lost 7 bases to trimming and J lost 5 bases; unmatched junction nucleotides: 7. CDR3 protein: CASNSGSFDNEQFF. The CDR3 DNA sequence: TGTGCCAGTAACAGCGGGAGTTTCGACAATGAGCAGTTCTTC.

This clone was counted once. V gene TRBV4-3 combines with J gene TRBJ2-1; D gene unclear. Germline CDR1 reads LGHNA; CDR2 reads YSLEER. The CDR3 sequence is 18 residues long. V was trimmed by 0 bases and J by 6 bases, leaving 21 bases between them. The CDR3: CASSQEVRSLPFGNEQFF. The DNA for the CDR3 is TGCGCCAGCAGCCAAGAGGTTCGGTCCCTCCCCTTCGGCAATGAGCAGTTCTTC.

This chain connects TRBV27 to TRBJ1-1; D is perhaps TRBD1 (5 bases). Looked up from germline, CDR1 is MNHEY and CDR2 is SMNVEV (reference sequence). This CDR3 has 15 residues. The V gene lost 3 bases and the J gene lost 6 bases, with 17 bases spanning the gap. The CDR3 DNA follows: TGTGCCAGCAGTTTTGCGGCCAGGGTAGAATCTGAAGCTTTCTTT. It specifies CASSFAARVESEAFF.

The rearrangement links TRBV19 to TRBJ1-5; TRBD1 matches at 11 bases. V shed 7 bases, J shed 2 bases, and the junction held 4 bases outside the gene matches. Germline CDR1 LNHDA, CDR2 SQIVND (reference sequence). The CDR3 runs to 15 residues. The CDR3 nucleotides read TGTGCCAGTAAGACGGGACAGGGGGGCAATCAGCCCCAGCATTTT. This translates into CASKTGQGGNQPQHF.

The rearrangement joins TRBV11-2 to TRBJ2-5; 12 bases are a match to TRBD2. The CDR3 has 13 amino acids. Germline trimming cut 5 bases from V and 11 bases from J; bases unmatched to any gene: 6. CDR1 is SGHAT and CDR2 is FQNNGV in the germline V gene. CDR3 coding DNA: TGTGCCAGCAGCCTAGGACTAGCGGGACAACAGTACTTC. As protein: CASSLGLAGQQYF.

This clone was picked up a small number of times. The V and J genes are TRBV27 and TRBJ2-1; perhaps TRBD1 as D (5 bases). Germline CDR1 is MNHEY and CDR2 is SMNVEV (reference sequence). The CDR3 is made up of 13 amino acids. V lost 2 bases and J 6 bases, leaving 8 bases between the germline ends. CDR3 nucleotides: TGTGCCAGCAGTTTAGATAGGGGCAATGAGCAGTTCTTC. Amino acid sequence: CASSLDRGNEQFF.

This clone showed up just a few times. The CDR3 bases are TGTGCCAGCTCGCGAATCTTGAACACTGAAGCTTTCTTT. As protein: CASSRILNTEAFF. V is TRBV5-6 and J is TRBJ1-1; D gene uncertain. Trimming shortened V by 7 bases and J by 0 bases, and 10 bases separated the two germline ends. CDR3 length: 13 residues. Looked up from germline, CDR1 is SGHDT and CDR2 is YYEEEE.

The rearrangement joins TRBV14 to TRBJ1-4, with D possibly matching TRBD1 (5 bases). The CDR3 sequence is 15 residues long. CDR1 and CDR2 from the germline V gene are SGHDN and FVKESK. Trimming removed 1 base from V and 3 bases from J, with 9 bases in between. DNA of the CDR3: TGTGCCAGCAGCCAAGTTGGGGCAGCTAATGAAAAACTGTTTTTT. Residues: CASSQVGAANEKLFF.

This chain joins TRBV4-2 and TRBJ2-3; 7 positions match TRBD2. Germline trimming cut 4 bases from V and 6 bases from J; bases unmatched to any gene: 13. The CDR3 runs to 16 residues. Looked up from germline, CDR1 is LGHNA and CDR2 is YNFKEQ. CDR3 region: CASSRGTNGNADTQYF. CDR3 sequence (DNA): TGTGCCAGCAGCCGCGGGACTAACGGGAACGCCGATACGCAGTATTTT.